Each of the 10 T cell receptor beta chains below was sequenced from the same sample in a study of blood T cell repertoires in COVID-19. The protocol was immunoSEQ multiplex PCR, while the TCRdb copy is restricted to in-frame clones and leaves out a portion. Of around 290,000 clones listed, 80% to 90% are singletons. The sequencing input was peripheral blood. These receptors came from a man aged 40-55 years with acute or convalescent COVID-19.

The chain is built from TRBV3-1 (or the pseudogene TRBV3-2) and TRBJ1-6; the D gene is possibly TRBD1 (5 bases). Germline CDR1 is LGHDT and CDR2 is YNNKEL (reference sequence). Trimming removed 4 bases from V and 6 bases from J, with 16 bases in between. This CDR3 has 16 amino acids. The CDR3 spells CASSPRDSRPNSPLHF. Here the CDR3 DNA reads TGTGCCAGCAGCCCTAGGGACTCGCGCCCTAATTCACCCCTCCACTTT.

V usage is TRBV25-1 and J usage is TRBJ2-1; TRBD2 might be the D (5 bases). This CDR3 has 14 residues. Germline V gene data show CDR1 as MGHDK and CDR2 as SYGVNS. Trimming stripped 4 bases from V and 13 bases from J, with 20 bases between. CDR3 region: CASSVDYISHSQFF. CDR3 coding DNA: TGTGCCAGCAGTGTCGACTATATCTCCCATAGCCAGTTCTTC. The whole variable domain, filled in from reference TRBV25-1 and TRBJ2-1, reads EADIYQTPRYLVIGTGKKITLECSQTMGHDKMYWYQQDPGMELHLIHYSYGVNSTEKGDLSSESTVSRIRTEHFPLTLESARPSHTSQYLCASSVDYISHSQFFGPGTRLTVL.

The chain carries TRBV5-8 and TRBJ2-7; TRBD2 agrees at 7 bases. The length of the CDR3 is 17 residues. Germline V gene lookup returns CDR1 SGHTS and CDR2 YDEGEE. The V gene end was trimmed by 0 bases and the J gene end by 2 bases; junction bases not matched to a gene: 11. The CDR3 protein is CASSLERGTIIPYEQYF. CDR3 coding DNA: TGTGCCAGCAGCTTGGAACGGGGGACTATTATTCCCTACGAGCAGTACTTC.

The gene calls are TRBV19 and TRBJ2-7; perhaps TRBD1 as D (5 bases). V dropped 2 bases and J dropped 4 bases, with 12 bases sitting between them. Germline CDR1 LNHDA, CDR2 SQIVND (reference sequence). This CDR3 has 14 amino acids. CDR3 region: CASSIRTTRYEQYF. CDR3 bases: TGTGCCAGTAGTATAAGGACAACTCGTTACGAGCAGTACTTC.

This clone was detected only a few times. The J gene is TRBJ2-7, the V gene TRBV2; 7 bases fit TRBD2. Germline V lookup: CDR1 SNHLY, CDR2 FYNNEI. The CDR3 has 15 residues. V gave up 4 bases and J gave up 6 bases; unmatched junction bases: 12. DNA for the CDR3: TGTGCCAGCAGTGCCCGGGACTACACGTCGGCCGAGCAGTACTTC. This encodes CASSARDYTSAEQYF.

This clone has only a few counts. The rearrangement joins TRBV7-7 to TRBJ2-3; TRBD1 is a possible D gene (5 bases). There are 13 residues in the CDR3. Germline CDR1 reads SSHAT; CDR2 reads FNYEAQ (reference sequence). V lost 2 bases, J lost 4 bases, and 7 bases lay in between. The CDR3 loop is CASSLSRADTQYF. CDR3 nucleotides: TGTGCCAGCAGCTTAAGCAGGGCAGATACGCAGTATTTT. Filled out from reference TRBV7-7 and TRBJ2-3, the complete variable domain reads GAGVSQSPRYKVTKRGQDVTLRCDPISSHATLYWYQQALGQGPEFLTYFNYEAQPDKSGLPSDRFSAERPEGSISTLTIQRTEQRDSAMYRCASSLSRADTQYFGPGTRLTVL.

V gene TRBV2 combines with J gene TRBJ2-2; D remains ambiguous. The germline V gene has CDR1 SNHLY and CDR2 FYNNEI. V was clipped by 5 bases and J by 6 bases, with 4 bases between them. This CDR3 comprises 11 residues. The CDR3 coding sequence is TGTGCCAGCAGTCGGGCCGGGGAGCTGTTTTTT. Translating it yields CASSRAGELFF.

CDR3 sequence (DNA): TGTGCTAGTGGTTTGGCGGGGTACTACGAGCAGTACTTC. It is translated as CASGLAGYYEQYF. V usage is TRBV12-5 and J usage is TRBJ2-7; TRBD2 might be the D (5 bases). The CDR3 covers 13 residues. The V gene lost 1 base and the J gene lost 3 bases, with 7 bases spanning the gap. From germline, CDR1 is LGHNT and CDR2 FRNRAP.

The chain couples TRBV7-8 to TRBJ2-5, with TRBD1 matching 9 bases. Looked up from germline, CDR1 is SGHVS and CDR2 is FQNEAQ. This CDR3 has 14 residues. Trimming at V came to 5 bases and at J to 6 bases, leaving 7 bases not matched to a gene. The CDR3, as DNA: TGTGCCAGCAGCCCGAGACAGGGGGACAAGACCCAGTACTTC. This codes for CASSPRQGDKTQYF. Filled out from reference TRBV7-8 and TRBJ2-5, the complete variable domain reads GAGVSQSPRYKVAKRGQDVALRCDPISGHVSLFWYQQALGQGPEFLTYFQNEAQLDKSGLPSDRFFAERPEGSVSTLKIQRTQQEDSAVYLCASSPRQGDKTQYFGPGTRLLVL.

The CDR3 spells CSVGTGAEQFF. The CDR3 DNA sequence: TGCAGCGTTGGGACAGGGGCTGAGCAGTTCTTC. V gene TRBV29-1 combines with J gene TRBJ2-1, with TRBD1 identical over 9 bases. This CDR3 region has 11 residues. Germline CDR1 and CDR2: SQVTM and ANQGSEA. V was clipped by 4 bases and J by 9 bases; unmatched bases: 1.